This T cell receptor (beta chain) was obtained from a study of cytomegalovirus exposure and HLA in healthy donors. Study-wide findings and caveats: There were some V segments, including TRBV6-2 and TRBV6-3, excluded as indistinguishable. Researchers reported in a later analysis that a missense DCLRE1C variant was tied to TCR beta V- and J-gene trimming.

A multiplex PCR was run with 60 Vbeta primers and 13 Jbeta primers. Clones were sequenced by immunoSEQ multiplex PCR, and TCRdb holds only the in-frame ones, with some missing. The table includes 200,000 or so clones, over 70% detected once. At sampling all donors were nominally healthy, likely with unrecorded immune exposures. For this clone: Antigen specificity is unknown.

This CDR3 is 14 amino acids long. Germline V lookup: CDR1 LGHNT, CDR2 FRNRAP. With 1 base clipped from V and 4 bases from J, the junction kept 1 base outside the gene matches. This TCR came from a woman between 18 and 30 years old in good health and CMV-seropositive. J is TRBJ1-1 and V is TRBV12-5, with TRBD1 matching over 9 bases. Specimen: PBMCs. The CDR3 DNA follows: TGTGCTAGTGGTTTGGGACAGGGGGGCACTGAAGCTTTCTTT. Translation: CASGLGQGGTEAFF.